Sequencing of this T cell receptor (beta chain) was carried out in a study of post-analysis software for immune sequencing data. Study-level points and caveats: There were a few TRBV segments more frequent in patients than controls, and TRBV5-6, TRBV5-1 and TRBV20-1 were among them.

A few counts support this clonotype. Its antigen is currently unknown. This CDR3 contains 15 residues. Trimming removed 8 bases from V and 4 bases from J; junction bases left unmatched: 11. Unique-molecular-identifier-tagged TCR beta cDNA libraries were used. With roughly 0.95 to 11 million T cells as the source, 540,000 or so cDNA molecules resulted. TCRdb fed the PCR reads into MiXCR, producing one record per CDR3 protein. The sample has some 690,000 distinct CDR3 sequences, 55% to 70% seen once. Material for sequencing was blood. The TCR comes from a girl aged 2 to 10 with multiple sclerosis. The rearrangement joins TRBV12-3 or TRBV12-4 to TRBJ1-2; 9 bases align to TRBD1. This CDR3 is CASEGTGRTGYGYTF. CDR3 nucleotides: TGTGCCAGCGAGGGGACAGGGAGGACGGGCTATGGCTACACCTTC.